This T cell receptor (beta chain) was profiled in a study of early T cells in non-severe SARS-CoV-2 infection. Per the germline V gene, CDR1 is SEHNR and CDR2 is FQNEAQ (reference sequence). Deletions cut 2 bases from V and 1 base from J, with 8 bases between. The CDR3 runs to 14 residues. Unique molecular identifier tags were affixed to discrete cDNA molecules. A single record per CDR3 protein comes from TCRdb applying MiXCR to the 5' RACE reads. The profile covers around 52,000 distinct CDR3 sequences, with 6.2% appearing a single time and 3.9% taken by the ten largest. What was sequenced was whole blood. The origin of this receptor is an adult who was a healthcare worker with PCR-confirmed SARS-CoV-2 infection or an uninfected control (not recorded which). The chain couples TRBV7-9 to TRBJ1-1; D unclear. Here the CDR3 DNA reads TGTGCCAGCAGCTTAAAAAGGGAGAACACTGAAGCTTTCTTT. Its protein product is CASSLKRENTEAFF.